The 5 T cell receptor beta chains below were found in one sample sequenced in a study of cytomegalovirus exposure and HLA in healthy donors (dated by TCRdb to the late 2010s). The library relied on the immunoSEQ multiplex PCR assay. The source is immuneACCESS, and TCRdb retained only in-frame sequences with V and J called. Part of the clones is not carried over; for the studies checked, unresolved V genes explain less than half of this, and the remainder is unexplained. The sample table records 100,000 to 150,000 clones; 85% to 90% of these occur just once. 1.4% of the sample lies in the top ten. The sequenced sample was PBMCs. These receptors originate from a man aged 25 to 45 in good health and CMV-seronegative.

CDR3 sequence (DNA): TGTGCCAGCAGCTTCATTGGGACTTGGGGCTACACCTTC. Translation gives CASSFIGTWGYTF. This chain links TRBV11-2 with TRBJ1-2; D might be TRBD1 (5 bases). Trimming shortened V by 3 bases and J by 8 bases, and 13 bases separated the two germline ends. The germline V gene encodes CDR1 SGHAT and CDR2 FQNNGV. This CDR3 has 13 residues.

The chain joins TRBV5-4 to TRBJ1-2, with unresolved D. Trimming stripped 6 bases from V and 4 bases from J, with 13 bases between. The CDR3 consists of 13 residues. Germline assignment: CDR1 SGHNT and CDR2 YYREEE (reference sequence). In nucleotides, the CDR3 is TGTGCCAGCACCCTTGGTGAAGCCTATGGCTACACCTTC. This codes for CASTLGEAYGYTF.

V usage is TRBV19 and J usage is TRBJ2-3, with 9 bases matching TRBD2. Per germline, CDR1 LNHDA and CDR2 SQIVND (reference sequence). This CDR3 contains 15 residues. With 4 bases clipped from V and 4 bases from J, the junction kept 6 bases outside the gene matches. The CDR3 is CASSTPRTSADTQYF. Written as DNA, the CDR3 is TGTGCCAGTAGTACCCCTCGGACTAGCGCAGATACGCAGTATTTT.

This rearrangement joins TRBV7-9 to TRBJ2-1; 8 bases align to TRBD2. The CDR3 is 16 amino acids. CDR1 and CDR2 from the germline V gene are SEHNR and FQNEAQ (reference sequence). The J segment lost 5 bases and the V segment lost 5 bases, leaving 11 bases of the junction unmatched. In DNA form, the CDR3 reads TGTGCCAGCAGCCCCAGTCTAGCGGGTCTGCACAATGAGCAGTTCTTC. It codes for CASSPSLAGLHNEQFF.

This clone was observed a few times. J is TRBJ2-7 and V is TRBV18; 9 bases agree with TRBD2. Germline CDR1 reads KGHSH; CDR2 reads LQKENI. V gave up 2 bases and J gave up 0 bases; unmatched junction bases: 2. CDR3 size: 15 residues. The CDR3 here is CASSPIAGASYEQYF. The CDR3, as DNA: TGTGCCAGCTCACCAATAGCGGGGGCCTCCTACGAGCAGTACTTC.